This T cell receptor (beta chain) was identified during a study of blood T cell repertoires in COVID-19. Study-wide background: Samples representing acute and convalescent COVID-19 were sourced from the United States, Italy and Spain.

Sequenced by immunoSEQ multiplex PCR; TCRdb stores in-frame clones only, minus some. The top ten clones hold approximately 27% of a sample with about 120,000 clones, around 87% of them seen once. Per the germline V gene, CDR1 is MDHEN and CDR2 is SYDVKM. CDR3 size: 11 residues. Trimming cost V 6 bases and J 0 bases, with 3 bases left between them. The J gene is TRBJ2-7, the V gene TRBV28; D gene uncertain. Sequencing used peripheral blood. This TCR was sampled from a man between 65 and 85 years old with active or convalescent COVID-19. CDR3 region: CASRSSYEQYF. The CDR3 DNA reads as TGTGCCAGCAGGAGCTCCTACGAGCAGTACTTC.